This T cell receptor beta chain stems from a study of identical twins. Healthy Caucasians alone served as donors. This clonotype appeared many times. TCRdb itself ran the 5' RACE reads through MiXCR, one entry per CDR3 protein. The sample yields about 250,000 distinct CDR3 sequences, about 8% seen once. The junction had 9 bases not matched to a gene; V was cut back by 6 bases and J by 4 bases. CDR3 length: 15 residues. Per germline, CDR1 MRHNA and CDR2 SNTAGT. These same data were also listed under a study on yellow fever vaccine responses in identical twins.

Sequencing was performed on CD8+ T cells sorted from blood. The chain combines TRBV6-4 with TRBJ2-3; 8 nucleotides line up with TRBD1. This clonotype was obtained from a woman aged 18-29 years in good health. The CDR3 loop is CASRASPGGSDTQYF. The CDR3 coding sequence is TGTGCCAGCAGGGCTTCTCCAGGGGGCTCAGATACGCAGTATTTT.